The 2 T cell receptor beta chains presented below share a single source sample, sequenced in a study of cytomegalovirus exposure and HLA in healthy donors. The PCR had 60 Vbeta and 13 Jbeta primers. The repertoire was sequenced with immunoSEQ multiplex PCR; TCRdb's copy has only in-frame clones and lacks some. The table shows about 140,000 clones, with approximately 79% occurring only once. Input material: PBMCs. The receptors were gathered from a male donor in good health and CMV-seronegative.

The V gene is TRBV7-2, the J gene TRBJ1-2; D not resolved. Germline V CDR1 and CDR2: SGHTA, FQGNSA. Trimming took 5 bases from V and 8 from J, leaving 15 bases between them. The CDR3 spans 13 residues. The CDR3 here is CASSPRTTEGYTF. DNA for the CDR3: TGTGCCAGCAGCCCCAGGACTACGGAGGGCTACACCTTC.

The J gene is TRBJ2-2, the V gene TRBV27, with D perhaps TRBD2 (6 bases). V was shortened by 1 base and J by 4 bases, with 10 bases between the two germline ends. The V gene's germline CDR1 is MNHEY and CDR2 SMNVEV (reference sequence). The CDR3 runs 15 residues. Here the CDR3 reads CASSLWQGGTGELFF. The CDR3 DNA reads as TGTGCCAGCAGTTTATGGCAGGGAGGCACCGGGGAGCTGTTTTTT.